The 25 T cell receptor beta chains reported below all come from one sample, sequenced in a study of human T cells and chemical hapten exposure. MiXCR, run by TCRdb on the RACE reads, gives a single entry per CDR3 protein. Of roughly 380,000 distinct CDR3 sequences listed, more than 4.5% were seen once; the top ten hold just over 2.5%. The time point: pre-sensitization, week 0. Treatment of the sample: therapeutic diphenylcyclopropenone sensitization with weekly scalp DPC. The sample in question was whole blood, obtained in connection with sensitization to the hapten diphenylcyclopropenone (DPC). All receptors come from a woman aged 50 to 65 with alopecia areata. Some clones in this sample may be carry-over from other donors' samples.

This clonotype was seen ten or more times. This chain connects TRBV28 to TRBJ1-1, with D unresolved. V lost 6 bases, J lost 3 bases, and 11 bases lay in between. CDR3 length equals 13 residues. CDR1 MDHEN and CDR2 SYDVKM come from the germline V gene. The CDR3 DNA reads as TGTGCCAGCAGCCCTCCCCAGTACACTGAAGCTTTCTTT. This encodes CASSPPQYTEAFF.

This clonotype was picked up a small number of times. The V gene is TRBV30, the J gene TRBJ2-1; perhaps TRBD2 as D (6 bases). V gave up 4 bases and J gave up 5 bases, with 12 bases separating them. The CDR3 length is 13 residues. Germline values: CDR1 GTSNPN, CDR2 SVGIG (reference sequence). The CDR3 DNA follows: TGTGCCTGGAATAGCGGAGAAGACAATGAGCAGTTCTTC. Protein sequence: CAWNSGEDNEQFF. The complete variable domain, with remaining parts taken from reference TRBV30 and TRBJ2-1, reads SQTIHQWPATLVQPVGSPLSLECTVEGTSNPNLYWYRQAAGRGLQLLFYSVGIGQISSEVPQNLSASRPQDRQFILSSKKLLLSDSGFYLCAWNSGEDNEQFFGPGTRLTVL.

This clonotype was observed a handful of times. This chain joins TRBV7-9 and TRBJ2-1; perhaps TRBD1 as D (6 bases). The CDR3 consists of 16 residues. With 7 bases removed from V and 0 bases from J, the gap between germline ends came to 16 bases. CDR1 and CDR2 (germline): SEHNR, FQNEAQ (reference sequence). The CDR3 loop is CASIAKGVSSYNEQFF. CDR3 bases: TGTGCCAGCATCGCTAAGGGGGTGAGCTCCTACAATGAGCAGTTCTTC.

This clonotype was recorded many times. The V and J genes are TRBV28 and TRBJ1-1, with 7 bases that match TRBD1. The CDR3 spans 14 residues. The V gene's germline CDR1 is MDHEN and CDR2 SYDVKM. J gave up 3 bases and V 3 bases, and 4 bases lay outside the gene matches. For the CDR3, the DNA is TGTGCCAGCAGTTTTCAGGGGGGGTACACTGAAGCTTTCTTT. Its translation is CASSFQGGYTEAFF.

The genes are TRBV13 and TRBJ2-1; TRBD2 agrees at 9 bases. The CDR3 contains 15 residues. CDR1 PRHDT and CDR2 FYEKMQ come from the germline V gene (reference sequence). The V gene end was trimmed by 5 bases and the J gene end by 10 bases; junction bases not matched to a gene: 12. The CDR3 sequence: CASSTGTSSTREQFF. DNA of the CDR3: TGTGCCAGCAGCACCGGGACTAGCTCGACGAGGGAGCAGTTCTTC.

The chain carries TRBV28 and TRBJ2-1; D ambiguous. Germline V gene lookup returns CDR1 MDHEN and CDR2 SYDVKM. This CDR3 spans 14 amino acids. Trimming took 5 bases from V and 8 from J, leaving 16 bases between them. Here the CDR3 DNA reads TGTGCCAGCAGTATCGGGTCCCTCCAGGATGAGCAGTTCTTC. As protein: CASSIGSLQDEQFF.

This clonotype was detected many times. The chain combines TRBV7-2 with TRBJ2-3; no definite D call. The germline V gene has CDR1 SGHTA and CDR2 FQGNSA. Trimming pared 5 bases from V and 1 base from J, leaving 7 bases between. The CDR3 has 13 residues. Written as DNA, the CDR3 is TGTGCCAGCAGCCCCCAGGGCACAGATACGCAGTATTTT. Translated, it gives CASSPQGTDTQYF.

A note on this clonotype: An end of the junction differs from the germline gene, which may be a read error. The chain employs TRBV7-2 and TRBJ2-1; 9 nucleotides align to TRBD1. CDR1 and CDR2 from the germline V gene are SGHTA and FQGNSA. The CDR3 sequence is 15 residues long. DNA of the CDR3: TGTGCCAGCAGCTACGGACAGGGGTACTACAATGTGCAGTTCTTC. Its protein is CASSYGQGYYNVQFF.

A few counts support this clonotype. One junction end does not reproduce the germline sequence, and a read error may be involved. The V gene is TRBV7-6, the J gene TRBJ2-6; a possible D gene is TRBD1 (6 bases). The CDR3 is 17 residues long. Germline assignment: CDR1 SGHVS and CDR2 FNYEAQ. Written as DNA, the CDR3 is TGTGCCAGCAGCGGCCGGGACACGACCTCTGGAGCCAACGTCCTGACTTTC. Amino acid sequence: CASSGRDTTSGANVLTF.

The CDR3 spells CASSSRGQGGSSPLHF. Here the CDR3 DNA reads TGCGCCAGCAGCTCCCGGGGACAGGGAGGTAGTTCACCCCTCCACTTT. The V and J genes are TRBV5-1 and TRBJ1-6, with 9 bases aligning to TRBD1. Germline lookup yields CDR1 SGHRS and CDR2 YFSETQ. With V trimmed by 3 bases and J by 9 bases, 10 bases remained unmatched. The CDR3 is made up of 16 amino acids.

This clonotype was counted at least ten times. The rearrangement uses TRBV4-2 and TRBJ1-6; TRBD1 matches 9 bases. CDR1 and CDR2 (germline): LGHNA, YNFKEQ. The CDR3 runs to 17 residues. Trimming at V came to 6 bases and at J to 1 base, leaving 7 bases not matched to a gene. CDR3 protein: CASRDRGTNSYNSPLHF. Written as DNA, the CDR3 is TGTGCCAGCAGGGACAGGGGCACGAATTCCTATAATTCACCCCTCCACTTT.

This clonotype appeared a few times. The chain couples TRBV10-3 to TRBJ2-5, with 10 bases fitting TRBD2. The J segment lost 4 bases and the V segment lost 6 bases, leaving 5 bases of the junction unmatched. This CDR3 comprises 14 residues. Germline CDR1 reads ENHRY; CDR2 reads SYGVKD. CDR3 amino acids: CAIRPAGGAETQYF. CDR3 sequence (DNA): TGTGCCATCAGACCAGCGGGGGGGGCAGAGACCCAGTACTTC.

V usage is TRBV6-5 and J usage is TRBJ1-2; no definite D call. The CDR3 sequence is 13 residues long. The V end was cut by 6 bases, the J end by 1 base, with 9 bases between. Germline CDR1 and CDR2: MNHEY and SVGAGI. CDR3 amino acids: CASREGLNYGYTF. CDR3 DNA: TGTGCCAGCAGGGAAGGCCTTAACTATGGCTACACCTTC.

There are many counts of this clonotype. V and J are TRBV10-3 and TRBJ2-3, with D possibly matching TRBD2 (5 bases). The CDR3 runs 16 residues. Trimming shortened V by 2 bases and J by 1 base, and 13 bases separated the two germline ends. In germline, CDR1 is ENHRY, CDR2 SYGVKD. CDR3 bases: TGTGCCATCAGTGAGGGAAGCGGCGTGGGCACAGATACGCAGTATTTT. It specifies CAISEGSGVGTDTQYF.

This clonotype was counted a few times. The V call is TRBV6-5, the J call TRBJ2-3; D is uncertain. Germline V lookup: CDR1 MNHEY, CDR2 SVGAGI. Trimming cost V 6 bases and J 5 bases, with 12 bases left between them. CDR3 size: 13 residues. CDR3 loop: CASRSPSVDTQYF. CDR3 bases: TGTGCCAGCAGAAGCCCCTCCGTAGATACGCAGTATTTT.

This clonotype was counted ten times or more. The chain combines TRBV6-2 or TRBV6-3 with TRBJ2-1; 10 nucleotides agree with TRBD2. This CDR3 region has 15 residues. Germline V lookup: CDR1 MNHEY, CDR2 SVGEGT. The V segment lost 5 bases and the J segment 9 bases; nucleotides outside the gene matches: 10. In DNA form, the CDR3 reads TGTGCCAGCAGTCCGGGACTAGCGAGCTACGGTGAGCAGTTCTTC. Its protein is CASSPGLASYGEQFF.

In this sample, this clonotype turned up a few times. The chain employs TRBV29-1 and TRBJ1-2; 8 nucleotides agree with TRBD1. The CDR3 has 12 residues. Germline CDR1 reads SQVTM; CDR2 reads ANQGSEA. The CDR3 region has the DNA TGCGGGGGACAGGCTTCTAACTATGGCTACACCTTC. Translating it yields CGGQASNYGYTF.

At least ten counts were recorded for this clonotype. The rearrangement uses TRBV12-3 or TRBV12-4 and TRBJ2-4; 10 positions agree with TRBD1. J was trimmed by 14 bases and V by 3 bases; bases with no gene match: 7. CDR3 length: 13 amino acids. The CDR3 DNA reads as TGTGCCAGCAGTTTTGCCGGGACAGGGGAGAAGTACTTC. Its protein is CASSFAGTGEKYF.

This clonotype was counted a few times. The CDR3 DNA is TGTGCCAGCAGTCTACCACCGGGACTCCTCGGACTTCAAGAGACCCAGTACTTC. It yields the protein CASSLPPGLLGLQETQYF. The V and J genes are TRBV28 and TRBJ2-5; D possibly corresponds to TRBD2 (6 bases). The CDR3 consists of 18 residues. Germline CDR1 MDHEN, CDR2 SYDVKM. V lost 5 bases, J lost 2 bases, and 24 bases lay in between.

The V gene is TRBV6-2 or TRBV6-3, the J gene TRBJ1-1; D may be TRBD1 (6 bases). This CDR3 has 15 residues. V lost 0 bases to trimming and J lost 6 bases, with 14 bases between them. Germline values: CDR1 MNHEY, CDR2 SVGEGT. The CDR3 loop reads CASSYSIRGSAEAFF. In DNA, the CDR3 is TGTGCCAGCAGTTACTCCATCAGGGGTAGCGCTGAAGCTTTCTTT.

This clonotype was recorded many times. The chain is built from TRBV2 and TRBJ2-3; TRBD1 or TRBD2 may be the D gene (5 bases each). Germline-derived CDR1 and CDR2 are SNHLY and FYNNEI. This CDR3 is 13 amino acids long. V lost 6 bases to trimming and J lost 11 bases, with 18 bases between them. The CDR3 DNA reads TGTGCCAGCAGCGAGGGGCCTCCGCAAAGGCAGTATTTT. Encoded protein: CASSEGPPQRQYF.

The rearrangement uses TRBV7-2 and TRBJ2-3; 8 positions agree with TRBD2. J gave up 1 base and V 4 bases, and 1 base lay outside the gene matches. Germline V gives CDR1 SGHTA, CDR2 FQGNSA. The CDR3 has 14 residues. CDR3 residues: CASSSGLGTDTQYF. The CDR3, as DNA: TGTGCCAGCAGCTCGGGACTAGGCACAGATACGCAGTATTTT.

This clonotype was observed at least ten times. The chain joins TRBV30 to TRBJ1-3, with D uncertain. CDR1 is GTSNPN and CDR2 is SVGIG in the germline V gene (reference sequence). Trimming removed 0 bases at V and 2 bases at J, with 11 bases between. The CDR3 covers 15 residues. The CDR3 loop is CAWSVKGGTGNTIYF. CDR3 coding DNA: TGTGCCTGGAGTGTAAAAGGAGGGACTGGAAACACCATATATTTT.

This clonotype was detected ten times or more. The CDR3 DNA sequence: TGCGCCAGCAGCTGGCTGGCGACATCAAACGAGCAGTACTTC. Translation: CASSWLATSNEQYF. The chain links TRBV5-1 to TRBJ2-7; no definite D call. The CDR3 runs to 14 residues. Per the germline V gene, CDR1 is SGHRS and CDR2 is YFSETQ. The V end lost 3 bases, the J end lost 5 bases, and 15 bases lay between the germline ends.

Ten or more counts support this clonotype. CDR3 sequence reads: CSARDWGQANYGYTF. As DNA, the CDR3 is TGCAGTGCTAGAGATTGGGGGCAAGCAAACTATGGCTACACCTTC. The chain links TRBV20-1 to TRBJ1-2; D may be TRBD1 (6 bases). Germline V gene data show CDR1 as DFQATT and CDR2 as SNEGSKA (reference sequence). There are 15 residues in the CDR3. Between the trimmed V and J ends, which lost 0 bases and 2 bases, there was a span of 13 bases.